This T cell receptor beta chain was obtained from a study of T-cell reconstitution after alpha-beta-depleted transplantation in children. The CDR3 has 14 residues. Trimming cost V 5 bases and J 6 bases, with 17 bases left between them. It was with unique molecular identifiers that the TCRbeta library was prepared. TCRdb ran MiXCR on the PCR reads and lists one entry per CDR3 protein. The table includes about 500,000 distinct CDR3 sequences, 30% to 35% detected once. Sequencing used PBMCs from the stem cell graft donor, obtained from the stem cell graft. V gene TRBV12-3 or TRBV12-4 combines with J gene TRBJ2-7; a weak D match, TRBD1 (6 bases). The TCR originated in a human donor who donated a stem cell graft to a child with aplastic anemia. CDR3 residues: CASSLRDRQAEQYV. The CDR3 nucleotides are TGTGCCAGCAGTCTACGAGACAGGCAGGCCGAGCAGTACGTC.